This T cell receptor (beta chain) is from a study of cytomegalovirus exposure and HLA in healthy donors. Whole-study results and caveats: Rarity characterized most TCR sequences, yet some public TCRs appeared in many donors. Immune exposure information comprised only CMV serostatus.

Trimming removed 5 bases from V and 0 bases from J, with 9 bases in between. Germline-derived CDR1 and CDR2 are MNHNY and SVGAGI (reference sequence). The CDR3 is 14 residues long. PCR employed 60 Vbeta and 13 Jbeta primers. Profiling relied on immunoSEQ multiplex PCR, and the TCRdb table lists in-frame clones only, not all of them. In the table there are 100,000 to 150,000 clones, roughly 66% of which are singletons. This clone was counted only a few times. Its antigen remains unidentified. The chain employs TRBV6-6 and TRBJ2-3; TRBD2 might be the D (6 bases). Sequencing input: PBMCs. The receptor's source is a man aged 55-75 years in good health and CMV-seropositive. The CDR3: CASSVRGSTDTQYF. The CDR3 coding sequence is TGTGCCAGCAGTGTTCGGGGGAGCACAGATACGCAGTATTTT.